The rows below give T cell receptor beta chains drawn from one sample of a study of blood T cell repertoires in COVID-19. Assay: immunoSEQ multiplex PCR; the TCRdb copy retains only in-frame clones and omits some. This table has approximately 110,000 clones, less than 90% appearing once. Sequencing input: peripheral blood. These receptors were obtained from a woman aged 60-75 years with acute or convalescent COVID-19. Each CDR3 is given with its conserved first and last residue. A D gene is named only where the DNA matches it firmly. Only some rows state a clone size, as once, few, many or a class for expanded clones.

v_call,j_call,d_call,cdr3_length,clone_size,cdr3_nt,cdr3_aa
TRBV3-1/TRBV3-2,TRBJ1-4,-,14,-,TGTGCCAGCAGCCCCAGGGCCCATTATGAAAAACTGTTTTTT,CASSPRAHYEKLFF
TRBV28,TRBJ2-2,TRBD1,16,-,TGTGCCAGCAGTTTAGAATGGCAGGGGGCGACCGGGGAGCTGTTTTTT,CASSLEWQGATGELFF
TRBV11-3,TRBJ2-7,-,14,-,TGTGCCAGCCCCCCGCGGGGAAGCTCCTACGAGCAGTACTTC,CASPPRGSSYEQYF
TRBV5-6,TRBJ2-7,TRBD2,15,-,TGTGCCAGCAGCAGGGTCCTAGCGGGCTCCTACGAGCAGTACTTC,CASSRVLAGSYEQYF
TRBV5-1,TRBJ1-4,-,14,-,TGCGCCAGCAGCCTTACAGGTCAAGGGGAAAAACTGTTTTTT,CASSLTGQGEKLFF
TRBV4-3,TRBJ1-6,-,14,few,TGCGCCAGCAGCCTCAGCCTCGGGGATTCACCCCTCCACTTT,CASSLSLGDSPLHF
TRBV4-2,TRBJ2-5,TRBD1,18,-,TGTGCCAGCAGCCAGGTGATGACAGGGGAAACCCTAAAAGAGACCCAGTACTTC,CASSQVMTGETLKETQYF
TRBV19,TRBJ1-5,TRBD1,15,-,TGTGCCAGTAGTTCGAGACAGGGGGCCCGCCAGCCCCAGCATTTT,CASSSRQGARQPQHF
TRBV30,TRBJ2-1,TRBD2,12,-,TGTGCCTCGGCGACGCGAGCGGGGGAGCAGTTCTTC,CASATRAGEQFF
TRBV3-1/TRBV3-2,TRBJ1-1,-,14,few,TGTGCCAGCAGCCAACAAACGAGGGCAGGTGAAGCTTTCTTT,CASSQQTRAGEAFF
TRBV15,TRBJ1-3,TRBD1,12,-,TGTGCCACACACGCCAGGGGGGACACCATATATTTT,CATHARGDTIYF
TRBV19,TRBJ2-1,-,13,-,TGTGCCAGTAGCTCCCCCCGGGGCAATGAGCAGTTCTTC,CASSSPRGNEQFF
TRBV30,TRBJ2-7,TRBD2,15,-,TGTGCCTGGAGCTGGGCAGCGGGAGGGACCTACGAGCAGTACTTC,CAWSWAAGGTYEQYF
TRBV3-1/TRBV3-2,TRBJ2-2,-,17,-,TGTGCCAGCAGCCAAGTCCCCCTGGCAGGGAACACCGGGGAGCTGTTTTTT,CASSQVPLAGNTGELFF
TRBV7-2,TRBJ2-7,TRBD1,15,-,TGTGCCAGCAGCCCACAGACAGGGGGGACCTACGAGCAGTACTTC,CASSPQTGGTYEQYF
TRBV27,TRBJ2-7,TRBD2,14,-,TGTGCCAGCAGTCGGACTAGCGGGAGGTACGAGCAGTACTTC,CASSRTSGRYEQYF
TRBV19,TRBJ2-2,TRBD1,15,-,TGTGCCAGTAGGAGGGACAGTTCGAACACCGGGGAGCTGTTTTTT,CASRRDSSNTGELFF
TRBV28,TRBJ2-7,TRBD1,11,-,TGTGCCAGCAGTCACCGGGACAGGGCGTACTTC,CASSHRDRAYF
TRBV5-4,TRBJ1-6,-,15,-,TGTGCCAGCAGCTTGGAGACAGGCAATAATTCACCCCTCCACTTT,CASSLETGNNSPLHF
TRBV6-5,TRBJ1-1,-,14,-,TGTGCCAGCAATAAGGGGAAGATGAACACTGAAGCTTTCTTT,CASNKGKMNTEAFF
TRBV5-4,TRBJ2-7,-,13,-,TGTGCCAGCAGCTTGGGGGCCTCGGGGGAGCAGTACTTC,CASSLGASGEQYF
TRBV9,TRBJ2-7,TRBD1,14,-,TGTGCCAGCAGCCCCCGGGCAGGGGGCGGCGAGCAGTACTTC,CASSPRAGGGEQYF
TRBV24-1,TRBJ2-5,-,16,-,TGTGCCACCAGTGACCCCCTGAGGGGGGGCGGGGAGACCCAGTACTTC,CATSDPLRGGGETQYF
TRBV5-5,TRBJ1-2,TRBD1,14,-,TGTGCCAGCAGCTTTGACAGGGCGGACTATGGCTACACCTTC,CASSFDRADYGYTF
TRBV7-2,TRBJ1-3,-,15,-,TGTGCCAGCAGCTTAGGACATTTCTCTGGAAACACCATATATTTT,CASSLGHFSGNTIYF
TRBV10-2,TRBJ2-5,-,15,-,TGCGCCAGCAGTGATCCAAGGGAGGGGGGGGAGACCCAGTACTTC,CASSDPREGGETQYF
TRBV3-1/TRBV3-2,TRBJ2-2,-,15,-,TGTGCCAGCAGCCAAGATACGTCTAGCTCCGGGGAGCTGTTTTTT,CASSQDTSSSGELFF
TRBV2,TRBJ2-3,TRBD1,11,-,TGTGCCAGCAGGACAGGGTCCGCGCAGTATTTT,CASRTGSAQYF
TRBV19,TRBJ1-1,-,14,-,TGTGCCAGTAGTATAGTGGCCTCGAACACTGAAGCTTTCTTT,CASSIVASNTEAFF
TRBV27,TRBJ2-7,TRBD1,16,few,TGTGCCAGCAGTTTATCGATCCAGGGGGCAGGATGGGAGCAGTACTTC,CASSLSIQGAGWEQYF
TRBV27,TRBJ2-1,TRBD2,16,-,TGTGCCAGCAGTTTAAGACTAGCGGGAGGGCCCAATGAGCAGTTCTTC,CASSLRLAGGPNEQFF
TRBV29-1,TRBJ1-1,TRBD1,14,-,TGCAGCGTTGTCAACAGGGGGCAGGTCACTGAAGCTTTCTTT,CSVVNRGQVTEAFF
TRBV6-5,TRBJ1-2,-,13,-,TGTGCCAGCAGAGCAGGAGGGTACTATGGCTACACCTTC,CASRAGGYYGYTF
TRBV4-1,TRBJ1-1,-,14,once,TGCGCCAGCAGCCAGGGCCCCGGCCCCTCCGAAGCTTTCTTT,CASSQGPGPSEAFF
TRBV15,TRBJ2-5,TRBD2,19,-,TGTGCCACCAGCAGAGATCATGGTGGGACTAGCGGGTTCCAAGAGACCCAGTACTTC,CATSRDHGGTSGFQETQYF
TRBV28,TRBJ2-7,-,14,-,TGTGCCAGCCATCCGACAGGTCGAAGGGACGAGCAGTACTTC,CASHPTGRRDEQYF
TRBV18,TRBJ1-2,-,12,-,TGTGCCAGCTCACCAAGGAGCTGGGGCTACACCTTC,CASSPRSWGYTF
TRBV7-9,TRBJ1-2,-,13,once,TGTGCCAGCAGCCCCGAGGGCCCCGGTGGCTACACCTTC,CASSPEGPGGYTF
TRBV6-5,TRBJ1-1,-,13,-,TGTGCCAGCAGTTACCGTGGCGGGACTGAAGCTTTCTTT,CASSYRGGTEAFF
TRBV19,TRBJ1-1,TRBD1,14,-,TGTGCCAGTAGGTTCTGGGACAGGGACACTGAAGCTTTCTTT,CASRFWDRDTEAFF
TRBV28,TRBJ1-3,-,15,-,TGTGCCAGCCTCCCAGGGTCCAGCTCTGGAAACACCATATATTTT,CASLPGSSSGNTIYF
TRBV7-6,TRBJ2-3,TRBD2,16,-,TGTGCCAGCAGCACCCCAAGCGGGGCAAACACAGATACGCAGTATTTT,CASSTPSGANTDTQYF
TRBV25-1,TRBJ1-4,-,14,-,TGTGCCAGCCGGGGGGGGACAACTAATGAAAAACTGTTTTTT,CASRGGTTNEKLFF